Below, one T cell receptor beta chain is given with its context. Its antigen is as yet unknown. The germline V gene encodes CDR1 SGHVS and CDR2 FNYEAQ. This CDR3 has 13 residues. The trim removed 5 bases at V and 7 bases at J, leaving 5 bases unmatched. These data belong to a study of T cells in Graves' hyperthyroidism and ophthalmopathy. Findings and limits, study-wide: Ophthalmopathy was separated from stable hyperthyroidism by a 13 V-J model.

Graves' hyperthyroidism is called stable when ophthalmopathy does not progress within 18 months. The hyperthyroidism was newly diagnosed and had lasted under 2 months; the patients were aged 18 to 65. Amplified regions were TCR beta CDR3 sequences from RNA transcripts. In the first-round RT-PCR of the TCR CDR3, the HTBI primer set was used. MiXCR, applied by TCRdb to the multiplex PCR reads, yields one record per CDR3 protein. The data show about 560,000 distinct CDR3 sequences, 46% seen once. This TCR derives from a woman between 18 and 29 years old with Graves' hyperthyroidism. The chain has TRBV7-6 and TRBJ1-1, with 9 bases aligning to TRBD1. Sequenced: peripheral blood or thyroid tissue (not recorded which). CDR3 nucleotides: TGTGCCAGCAGCAAGGACAGGGGCGTTGAAGCTTTCTTT. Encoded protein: CASSKDRGVEAFF. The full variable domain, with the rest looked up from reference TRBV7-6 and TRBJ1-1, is GAGVSQSPRYKVTKRGQDVALRCDPISGHVSLYWYRQALGQGPEFLTYFNYEAQQDKSGLPNDRFSAERPEGSISTLTIQRTEQRDSAMYRCASSKDRGVEAFFGQGTRLTVV.